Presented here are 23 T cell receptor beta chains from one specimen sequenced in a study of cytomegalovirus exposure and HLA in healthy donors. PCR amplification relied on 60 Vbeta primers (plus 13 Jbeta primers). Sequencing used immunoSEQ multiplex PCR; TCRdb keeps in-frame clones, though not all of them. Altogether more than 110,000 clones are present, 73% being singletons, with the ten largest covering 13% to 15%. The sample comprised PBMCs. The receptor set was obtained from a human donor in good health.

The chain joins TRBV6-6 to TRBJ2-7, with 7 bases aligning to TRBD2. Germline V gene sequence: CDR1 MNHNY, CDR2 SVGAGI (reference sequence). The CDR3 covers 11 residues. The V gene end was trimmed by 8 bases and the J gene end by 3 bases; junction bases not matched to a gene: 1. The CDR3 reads CASSGGYEQYF. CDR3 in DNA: TGTGCCAGCTCGGGGGGCTACGAGCAGTACTTC.

The CDR3: CASSTGQPLSEQYF. The CDR3 DNA reads as TGTGCCAGCAGCACGGGACAGCCTCTGAGCGAGCAGTACTTC. The rearrangement joins TRBV7-9 to TRBJ2-7, with 7 bases fitting TRBD1. The CDR3 spans 14 residues. V trimming: 5 bases; J trimming: 6 bases; junction bases outside the gene matches: 10. The germline V gene has CDR1 SEHNR and CDR2 FQNEAQ (reference sequence).

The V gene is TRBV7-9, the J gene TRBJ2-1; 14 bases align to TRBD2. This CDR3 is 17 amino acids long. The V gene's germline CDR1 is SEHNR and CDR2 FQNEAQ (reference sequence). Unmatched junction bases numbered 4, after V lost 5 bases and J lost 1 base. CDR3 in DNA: TGTGCCAGCAGCAGACTAGCGGGAGGGCCTTCCTACAATGAGCAGTTCTTC. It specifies CASSRLAGGPSYNEQFF.

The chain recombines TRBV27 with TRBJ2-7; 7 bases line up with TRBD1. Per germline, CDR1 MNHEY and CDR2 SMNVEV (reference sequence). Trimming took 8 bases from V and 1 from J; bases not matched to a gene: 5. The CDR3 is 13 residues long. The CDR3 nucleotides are TGTGCCAGCGGGCAGGGGGTTTCCTACGAGCAGTACTTC. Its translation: CASGQGVSYEQYF.

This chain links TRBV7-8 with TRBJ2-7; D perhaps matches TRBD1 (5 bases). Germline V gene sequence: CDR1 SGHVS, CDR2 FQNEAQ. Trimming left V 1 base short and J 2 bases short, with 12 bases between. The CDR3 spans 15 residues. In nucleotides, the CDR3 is TGTGCCAGCAGCTTAGGTTCCAGGGCCACCTACGAGCAGTACTTC. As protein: CASSLGSRATYEQYF.

This CDR3 is CASGPQYEQYF. In DNA, the CDR3 is TGCGCCAGCGGCCCCCAATACGAGCAGTACTTC. The chain joins TRBV10-1 to TRBJ2-7; D gene ambiguous. The CDR3 is 11 residues long. The V and J ends lost 8 bases and 4 bases respectively, with 9 bases between them. Germline loops: CDR1 WNHNN, CDR2 SYGVQD (reference sequence).

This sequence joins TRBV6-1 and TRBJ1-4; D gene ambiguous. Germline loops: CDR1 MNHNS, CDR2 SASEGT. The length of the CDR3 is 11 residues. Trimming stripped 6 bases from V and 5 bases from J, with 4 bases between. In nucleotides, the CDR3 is TGTGCCAGCAGCAAAAATGAAAAACTGTTTTTT. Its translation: CASSKNEKLFF.

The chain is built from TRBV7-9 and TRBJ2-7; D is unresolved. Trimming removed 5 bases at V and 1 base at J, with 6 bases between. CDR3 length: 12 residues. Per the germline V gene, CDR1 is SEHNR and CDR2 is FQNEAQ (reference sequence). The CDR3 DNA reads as TGTGCCAGCAGCCCCCATTCCTACGAGCAGTACTTC. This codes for CASSPHSYEQYF.

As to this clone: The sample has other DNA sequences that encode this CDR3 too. The CDR3 nucleotides read TGCAGCGTTGAAGGCAGGGATGGCTACACCTTC. It encodes CSVEGRDGYTF. The genes are TRBV29-1 and TRBJ1-2; possibly TRBD1 for D (5 bases). CDR3 size: 11 residues. The ends were cut back, 1 base at V and 6 bases at J, with 6 bases in the middle. Per the germline V gene, CDR1 is SQVTM and CDR2 is ANQGSEA. Complete variable domain (other parts from reference TRBV29-1 and TRBJ1-2): SAVISQKPSRDICQRGTSLTIQCQVDSQVTMMFWYRQQPGQSLTLIATANQGSEATYESGFVIDKFPISRPNLTFSTLTVSNMSPEDSSIYLCSVEGRDGYTFGSGTRLTVV.

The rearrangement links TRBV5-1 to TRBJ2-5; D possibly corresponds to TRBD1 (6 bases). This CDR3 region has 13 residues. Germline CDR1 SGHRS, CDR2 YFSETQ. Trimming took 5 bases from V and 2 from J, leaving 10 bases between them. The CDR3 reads CASSRGTQETQYF. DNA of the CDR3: TGCGCCAGCAGTAGGGGGACACAAGAGACCCAGTACTTC.

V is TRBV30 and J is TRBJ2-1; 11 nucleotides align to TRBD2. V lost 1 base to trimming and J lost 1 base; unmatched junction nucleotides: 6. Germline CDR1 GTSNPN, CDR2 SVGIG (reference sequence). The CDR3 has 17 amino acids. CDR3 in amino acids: CAWSDLSGRASYNEQFF. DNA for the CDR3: TGTGCCTGGAGTGACCTTAGCGGGAGGGCATCCTACAATGAGCAGTTCTTC.

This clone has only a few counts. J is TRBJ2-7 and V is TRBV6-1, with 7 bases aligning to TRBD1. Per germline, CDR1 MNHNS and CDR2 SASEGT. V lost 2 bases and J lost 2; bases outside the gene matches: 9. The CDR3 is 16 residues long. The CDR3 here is CASSELMFGTAYEQYF. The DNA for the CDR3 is TGTGCCAGCAGTGAATTAATGTTCGGGACAGCCTACGAGCAGTACTTC.

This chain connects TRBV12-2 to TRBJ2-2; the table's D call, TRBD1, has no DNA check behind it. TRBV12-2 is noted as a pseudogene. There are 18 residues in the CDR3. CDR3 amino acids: CASRLAVATGGPTGELFF. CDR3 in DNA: TGTGCAAGTCGCTTAGCGGTGGCGACAGGGGGTCCCACCGGGGAGCTGTTTTTT.

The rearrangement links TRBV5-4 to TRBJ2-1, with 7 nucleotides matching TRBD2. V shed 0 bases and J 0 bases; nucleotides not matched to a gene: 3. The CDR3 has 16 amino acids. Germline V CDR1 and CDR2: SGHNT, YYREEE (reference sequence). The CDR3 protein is CASSLARDYSYNEQFF. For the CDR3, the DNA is TGTGCCAGCAGCTTGGCCCGGGACTACTCCTACAATGAGCAGTTCTTC. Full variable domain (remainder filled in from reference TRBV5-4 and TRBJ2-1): ETGVTQSPTHLIKTRGQQVTLRCSSQSGHNTVSWYQQALGQGPQFIFQYYREEENGRGNFPPRFSGLQFPNYSSELNVNALELDDSALYLCASSLARDYSYNEQFFGPGTRLTVL.

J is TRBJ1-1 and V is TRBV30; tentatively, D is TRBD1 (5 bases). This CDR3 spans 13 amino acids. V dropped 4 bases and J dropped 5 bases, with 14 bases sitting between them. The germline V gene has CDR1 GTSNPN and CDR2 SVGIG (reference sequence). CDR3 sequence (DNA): TGTGCCTGGAAGTGGGCCGGGGGGACTGAAGCTTTCTTT. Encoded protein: CAWKWAGGTEAFF.

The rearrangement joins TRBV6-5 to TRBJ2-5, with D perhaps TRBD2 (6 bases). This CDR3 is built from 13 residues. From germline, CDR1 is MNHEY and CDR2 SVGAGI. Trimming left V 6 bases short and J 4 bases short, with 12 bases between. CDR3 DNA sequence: TGTGCCAGCAGGGGAGCGGGTCGAGAGACCCAGTACTTC. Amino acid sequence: CASRGAGRETQYF.

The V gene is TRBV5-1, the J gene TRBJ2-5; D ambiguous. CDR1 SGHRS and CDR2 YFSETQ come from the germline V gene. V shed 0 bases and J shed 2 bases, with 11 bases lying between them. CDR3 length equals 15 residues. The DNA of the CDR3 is TGCGCCAGCAGCTTGGCCGTTTCGAGGCAAGAGACCCAGTACTTC. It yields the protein CASSLAVSRQETQYF.

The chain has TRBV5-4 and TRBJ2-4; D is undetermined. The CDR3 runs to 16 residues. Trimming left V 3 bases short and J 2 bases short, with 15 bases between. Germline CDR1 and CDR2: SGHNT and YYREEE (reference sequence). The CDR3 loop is CASSSGSGNPKNIQYF. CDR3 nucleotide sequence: TGTGCCAGCAGCTCTGGCTCGGGTAATCCCAAAAACATTCAGTACTTC.

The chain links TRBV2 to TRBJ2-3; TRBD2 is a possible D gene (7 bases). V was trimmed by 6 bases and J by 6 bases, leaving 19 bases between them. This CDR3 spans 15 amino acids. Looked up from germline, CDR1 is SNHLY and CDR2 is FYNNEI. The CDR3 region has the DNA TGTGCCAGCAGCTTACAGGGAGGGGGATGGGATACGCAGTATTTT. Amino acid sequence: CASSLQGGGWDTQYF.

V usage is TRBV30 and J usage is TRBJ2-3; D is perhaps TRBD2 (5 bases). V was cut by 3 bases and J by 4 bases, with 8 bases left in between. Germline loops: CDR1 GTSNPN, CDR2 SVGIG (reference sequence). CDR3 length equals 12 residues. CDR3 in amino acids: CAWSLLADTQYF. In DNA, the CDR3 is TGTGCCTGGAGCTTACTAGCAGATACGCAGTATTTT.

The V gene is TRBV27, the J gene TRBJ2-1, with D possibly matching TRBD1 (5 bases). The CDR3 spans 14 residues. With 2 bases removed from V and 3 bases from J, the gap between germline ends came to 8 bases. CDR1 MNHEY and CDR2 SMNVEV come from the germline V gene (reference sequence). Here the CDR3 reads CASSLVDNYNEQFF. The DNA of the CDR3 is TGTGCCAGCAGTTTAGTGGACAACTACAATGAGCAGTTCTTC.

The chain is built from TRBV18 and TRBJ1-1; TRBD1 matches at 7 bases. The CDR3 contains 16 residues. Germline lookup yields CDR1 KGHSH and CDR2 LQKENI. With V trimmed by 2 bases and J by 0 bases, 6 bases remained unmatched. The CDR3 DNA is TGTGCCAGCTCACCAACCACGACAGGGCTGAACACTGAAGCTTTCTTT. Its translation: CASSPTTTGLNTEAFF.

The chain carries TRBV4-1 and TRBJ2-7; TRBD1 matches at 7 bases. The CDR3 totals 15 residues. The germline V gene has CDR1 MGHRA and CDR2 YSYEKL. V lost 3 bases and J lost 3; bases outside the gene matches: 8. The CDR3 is CASSQAGQEIYEQYF. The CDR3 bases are TGCGCCAGCAGCCAGGCCGGACAGGAGATCTACGAGCAGTACTTC.